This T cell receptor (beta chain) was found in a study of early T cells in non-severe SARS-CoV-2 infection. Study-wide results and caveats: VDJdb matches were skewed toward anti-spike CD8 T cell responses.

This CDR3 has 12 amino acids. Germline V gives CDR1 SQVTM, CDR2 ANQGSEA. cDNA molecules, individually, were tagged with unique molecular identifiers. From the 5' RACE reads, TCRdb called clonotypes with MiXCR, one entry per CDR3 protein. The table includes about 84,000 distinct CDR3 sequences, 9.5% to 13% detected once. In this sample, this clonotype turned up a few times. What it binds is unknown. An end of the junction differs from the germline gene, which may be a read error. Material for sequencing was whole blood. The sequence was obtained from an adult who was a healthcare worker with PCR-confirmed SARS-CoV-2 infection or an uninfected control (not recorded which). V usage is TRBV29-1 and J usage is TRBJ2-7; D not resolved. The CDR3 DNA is TGCGGCGTTGAAGGTCCATTTTACGAGCAGTACTTC. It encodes CGVEGPFYEQYF.